Described below is a single T cell receptor beta chain sequence and its context. The antigen remains unidentified. This sample is drawn from a study of a mutant IDH1 vaccine in newly diagnosed glioma. Background on the study: Vaccines were first given 4-6 weeks after radiotherapy alone, or with temozolomide cycles. V12 took place at week 35, and V13 at week 47.

The time point here: week 47, end of study. Every vaccine dose comprised 300 ug of mutant IDH1 20-mer peptide plus topical imiquimod. The donors' diagnosis was new WHO grade 3 or 4 astrocytoma that was IDH1-mutant and ATRX-lost. Sequencing used immunoSEQ multiplex PCR; TCRdb keeps in-frame clones, though not all of them. This table holds 60,000 to 70,000 clones, 80% to 85% found once. The sequenced sample was PBMCs, obtained from a glioma patient whose treatment included an IDH1 peptide vaccine. The source of this sequence is a man younger than 45 with glioma.

In DNA form, the CDR3 reads TGTGCCAGCAGCTTGGCTCCGTACAGGAACACAGATACGCAGTATTTT. Its protein is CASSLAPYRNTDTQYF. The chain has TRBV5-6 and TRBJ2-3, with a possible D match to TRBD1 (5 bases). Germline values: CDR1 SGHDT, CDR2 YYEEEE. The CDR3 runs 16 residues. Trimming shortened V by 0 bases and J by 2 bases, and 13 bases separated the two germline ends.